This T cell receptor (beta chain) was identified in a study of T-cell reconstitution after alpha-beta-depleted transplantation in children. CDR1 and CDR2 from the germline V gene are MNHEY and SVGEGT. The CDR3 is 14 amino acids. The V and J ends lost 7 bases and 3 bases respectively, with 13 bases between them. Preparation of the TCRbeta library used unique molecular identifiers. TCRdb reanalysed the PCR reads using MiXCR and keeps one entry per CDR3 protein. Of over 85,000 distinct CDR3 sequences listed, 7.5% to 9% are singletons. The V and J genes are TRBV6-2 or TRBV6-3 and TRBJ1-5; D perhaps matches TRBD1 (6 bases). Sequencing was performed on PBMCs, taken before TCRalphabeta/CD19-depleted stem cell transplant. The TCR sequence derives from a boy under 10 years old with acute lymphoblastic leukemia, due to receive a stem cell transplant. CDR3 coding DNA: TGTGCCAGCACCGGGGGCTGGTACAATCAGCCCCAGCATTTT. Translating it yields CASTGGWYNQPQHF.